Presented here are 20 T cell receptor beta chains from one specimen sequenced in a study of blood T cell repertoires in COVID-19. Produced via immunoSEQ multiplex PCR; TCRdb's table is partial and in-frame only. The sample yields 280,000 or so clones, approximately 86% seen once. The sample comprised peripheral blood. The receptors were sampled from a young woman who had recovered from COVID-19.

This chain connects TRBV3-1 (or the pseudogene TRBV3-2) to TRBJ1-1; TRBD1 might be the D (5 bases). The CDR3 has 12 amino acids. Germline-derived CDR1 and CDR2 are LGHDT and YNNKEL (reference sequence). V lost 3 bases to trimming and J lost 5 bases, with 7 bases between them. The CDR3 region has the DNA TGTGCCAGCAGCCAGGGGCAGACTGAAGCTTTCTTT. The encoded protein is CASSQGQTEAFF.

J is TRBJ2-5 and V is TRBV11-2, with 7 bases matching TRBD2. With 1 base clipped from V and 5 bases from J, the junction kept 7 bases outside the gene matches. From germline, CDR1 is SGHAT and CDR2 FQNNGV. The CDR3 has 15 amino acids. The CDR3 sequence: CASSLGGRALETQYF. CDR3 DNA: TGTGCCAGCAGCTTAGGGGGGAGGGCCTTGGAGACCCAGTACTTC.

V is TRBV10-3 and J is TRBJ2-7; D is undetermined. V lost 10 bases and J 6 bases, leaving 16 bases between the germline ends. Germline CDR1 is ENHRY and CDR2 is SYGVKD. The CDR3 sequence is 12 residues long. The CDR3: CATSLLVGEQYF. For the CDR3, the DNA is TGTGCCACCTCTCTTTTGGTCGGCGAGCAGTACTTC.

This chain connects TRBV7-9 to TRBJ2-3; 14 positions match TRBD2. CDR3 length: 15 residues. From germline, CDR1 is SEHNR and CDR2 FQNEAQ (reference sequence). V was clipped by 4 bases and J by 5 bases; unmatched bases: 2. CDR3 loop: CASSSGLAGVDTQYF. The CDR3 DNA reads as TGTGCCAGCAGCTCGGGACTAGCGGGAGTAGATACGCAGTATTTT. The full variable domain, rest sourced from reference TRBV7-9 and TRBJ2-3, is DTGVSQNPRHKITKRGQNVTFRCDPISEHNRLYWYRQTLGQGPEFLTYFQNEAQLEKSRLLSDRFSAERPKGSFSTLEIQRTEQGDSAMYLCASSSGLAGVDTQYFGPGTRLTVL.

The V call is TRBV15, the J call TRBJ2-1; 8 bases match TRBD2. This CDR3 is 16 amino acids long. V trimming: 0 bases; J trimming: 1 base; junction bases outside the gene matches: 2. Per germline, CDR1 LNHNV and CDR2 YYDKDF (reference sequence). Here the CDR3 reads CATSRDGGASYNEQFF. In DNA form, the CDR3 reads TGTGCCACCAGCAGAGACGGGGGGGCATCCTACAATGAGCAGTTCTTC.

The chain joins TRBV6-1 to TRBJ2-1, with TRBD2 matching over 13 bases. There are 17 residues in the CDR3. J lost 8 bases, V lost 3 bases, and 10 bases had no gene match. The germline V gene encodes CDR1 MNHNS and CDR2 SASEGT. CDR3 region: CASSDPRTSGRGDEQFF. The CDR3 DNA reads TGTGCCAGCAGTGACCCACGGACTAGCGGGAGAGGGGATGAGCAGTTCTTC.

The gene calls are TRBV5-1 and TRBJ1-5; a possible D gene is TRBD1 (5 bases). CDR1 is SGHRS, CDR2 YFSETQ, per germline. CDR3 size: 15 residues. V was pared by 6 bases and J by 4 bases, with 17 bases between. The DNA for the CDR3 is TGCGCCAGCACCCCGACTGGAGGGGCGAATCAGCCCCAGCATTTT. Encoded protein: CASTPTGGANQPQHF.

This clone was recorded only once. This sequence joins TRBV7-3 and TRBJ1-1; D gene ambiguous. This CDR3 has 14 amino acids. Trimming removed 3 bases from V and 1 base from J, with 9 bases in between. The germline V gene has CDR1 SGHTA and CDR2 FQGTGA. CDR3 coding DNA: TGTGCCAGCAGCTTGGAGGGCTCGAACACTGAAGCTTTCTTT. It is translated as CASSLEGSNTEAFF. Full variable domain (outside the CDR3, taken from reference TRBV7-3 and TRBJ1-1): GAGVSQTPSNKVTEKGKYVELRCDPISGHTALYWYRQSLGQGPEFLIYFQGTGAADDSGLPNDRFFAVRPEGSVSTLKIQRTERGDSAVYLCASSLEGSNTEAFFGQGTRLTVV.

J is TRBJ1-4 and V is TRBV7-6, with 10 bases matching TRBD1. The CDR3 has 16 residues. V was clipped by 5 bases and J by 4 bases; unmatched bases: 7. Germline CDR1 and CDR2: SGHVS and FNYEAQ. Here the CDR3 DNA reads TGTGCCAGCAGCCCGAGCCGGGACAGGGGTAATGAAAAACTGTTTTTT. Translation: CASSPSRDRGNEKLFF. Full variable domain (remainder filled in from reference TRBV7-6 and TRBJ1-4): GAGVSQSPRYKVTKRGQDVALRCDPISGHVSLYWYRQALGQGPEFLTYFNYEAQQDKSGLPNDRFSAERPEGSISTLTIQRTEQRDSAMYRCASSPSRDRGNEKLFFGSGTQLSVL.

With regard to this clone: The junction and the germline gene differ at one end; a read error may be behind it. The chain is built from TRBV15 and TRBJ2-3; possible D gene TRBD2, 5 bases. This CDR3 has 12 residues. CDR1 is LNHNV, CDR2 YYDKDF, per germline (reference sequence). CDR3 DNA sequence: TGTGCCACCAGCAGAGATAAGGTTGGAGGCGATTTT. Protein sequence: CATSRDKVGGDF.

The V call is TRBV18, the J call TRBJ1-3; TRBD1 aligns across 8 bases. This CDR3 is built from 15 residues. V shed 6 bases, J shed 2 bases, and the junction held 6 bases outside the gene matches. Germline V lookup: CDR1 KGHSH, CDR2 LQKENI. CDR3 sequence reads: CASSLQGATGNTIYF. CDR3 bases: TGTGCCAGCTCTCTCCAGGGGGCCACTGGAAACACCATATATTTT.

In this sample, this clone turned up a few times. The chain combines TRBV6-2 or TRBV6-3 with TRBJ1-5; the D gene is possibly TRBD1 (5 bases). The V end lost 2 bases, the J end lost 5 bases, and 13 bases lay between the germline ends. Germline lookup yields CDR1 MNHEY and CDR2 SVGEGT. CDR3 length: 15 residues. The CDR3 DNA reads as TGTGCCAGCAGTTACATCCAGGGTGGATATCAGCCCCAGCATTTT. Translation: CASSYIQGGYQPQHF.

In DNA, the CDR3 is TGCGCCAGCAGCGAGACAACAGGGGTCTATGGCTACACCTTC. Translation gives CASSETTGVYGYTF. The V and J genes are TRBV5-1 and TRBJ1-2, with 7 bases aligning to TRBD1. Germline CDR1 reads SGHRS; CDR2 reads YFSETQ. Losses at the gene ends were 4 bases for V and 4 bases for J; bases not matched to a gene: 7. This CDR3 is built from 14 residues.

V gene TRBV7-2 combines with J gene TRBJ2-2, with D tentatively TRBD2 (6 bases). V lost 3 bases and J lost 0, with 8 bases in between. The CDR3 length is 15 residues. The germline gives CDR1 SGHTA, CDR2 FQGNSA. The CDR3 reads CASSFGGANTGELFF. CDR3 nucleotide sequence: TGTGCCAGCAGCTTTGGCGGGGCGAACACCGGGGAGCTGTTTTTT.

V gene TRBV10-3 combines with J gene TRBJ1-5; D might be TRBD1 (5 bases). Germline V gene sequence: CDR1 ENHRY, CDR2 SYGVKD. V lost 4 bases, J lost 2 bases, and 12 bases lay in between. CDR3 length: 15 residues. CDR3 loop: CAISGGEGRNQPQHF. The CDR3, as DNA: TGTGCCATCAGTGGAGGGGAGGGACGCAATCAGCCCCAGCATTTT.

The CDR3 DNA follows: TGTGCCAGCAATAGGGACAGGTCTAATGAAAAACTGTTTTTT. Its translation: CASNRDRSNEKLFF. The chain is built from TRBV6-6 and TRBJ1-4, with TRBD1 matching 8 bases. CDR3 length equals 14 residues. CDR1 and CDR2 (germline): MNHNY, SVGAGI (reference sequence). Losses at the gene ends were 7 bases for V and 3 bases for J; bases not matched to a gene: 4.

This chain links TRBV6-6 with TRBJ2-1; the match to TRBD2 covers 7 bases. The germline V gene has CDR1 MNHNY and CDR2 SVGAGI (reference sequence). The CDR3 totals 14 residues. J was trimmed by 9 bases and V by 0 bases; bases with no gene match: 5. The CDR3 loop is CASSYSGSSGEQFF. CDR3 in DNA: TGTGCCAGCAGTTACTCGGGCTCTAGCGGTGAGCAGTTCTTC.

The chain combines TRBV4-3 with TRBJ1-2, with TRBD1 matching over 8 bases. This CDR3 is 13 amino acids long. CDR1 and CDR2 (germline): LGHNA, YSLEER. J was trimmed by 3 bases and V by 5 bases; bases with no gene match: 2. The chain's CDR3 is CASSWDRYYGYTF. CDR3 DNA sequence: TGCGCCAGCAGCTGGGACAGGTACTATGGCTACACCTTC.

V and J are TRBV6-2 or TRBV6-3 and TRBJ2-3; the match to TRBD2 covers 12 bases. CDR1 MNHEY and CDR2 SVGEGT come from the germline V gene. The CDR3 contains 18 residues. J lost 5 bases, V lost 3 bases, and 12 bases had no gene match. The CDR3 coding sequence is TGTGCCAGCAGTTATGTTCCTAGCGGGAGGGCCGTAGGAGATACGCAGTATTTT. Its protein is CASSYVPSGRAVGDTQYF.

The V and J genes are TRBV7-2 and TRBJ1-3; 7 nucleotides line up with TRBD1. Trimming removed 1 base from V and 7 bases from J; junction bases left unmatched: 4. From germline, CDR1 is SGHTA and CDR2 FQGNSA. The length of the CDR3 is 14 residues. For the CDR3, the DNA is TGTGCCAGCAGCTTAGGGACAGGTCGGAACACCATATATTTT. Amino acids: CASSLGTGRNTIYF.